Presented here are 27 T cell receptor beta chains from one specimen sequenced in a study of T cell responses to AZD1222 COVID-19 vaccine. Here immunoSEQ multiplex PCR was the method, and the copy in TCRdb shows in-frame clones only, minus some. The sample holds roughly 130,000 clones; around 84% are singletons and the top ten take around 10%. The input for sequencing was peripheral blood, taken on day 0 of AZD1222 vaccination. These receptors were obtained from an adult in good health.

The chain couples TRBV28 to TRBJ1-1; 7 bases fit TRBD1. Per the germline V gene, CDR1 is MDHEN and CDR2 is SYDVKM. Trimming took 8 bases from V and 3 from J; bases not matched to a gene: 3. The CDR3 covers 12 residues. The chain's CDR3 is CASRTGDTEAFF. CDR3 nucleotide sequence: TGTGCCAGCCGAACAGGGGACACTGAAGCTTTCTTT.

The rearrangement links TRBV5-1 to TRBJ1-5; 9 nucleotides align to TRBD1. J was trimmed by 5 bases and V by 1 base; bases with no gene match: 7. Looked up from germline, CDR1 is SGHRS and CDR2 is YFSETQ. This CDR3 is built from 16 residues. Here the CDR3 DNA reads TGCGCCAGCAGCTTGAATGGACAGGGGAACGATCAGCCCCAGCATTTT. Amino acids: CASSLNGQGNDQPQHF.

The DNA for the CDR3 is TGTGCCAGCAGGGATAGCGGGACCCCCTACAATGAGCAGTTCTTC. Protein sequence: CASRDSGTPYNEQFF. The rearrangement joins TRBV6-5 to TRBJ2-1; 8 bases align to TRBD2. Germline V gives CDR1 MNHEY, CDR2 SVGAGI. This CDR3 spans 15 amino acids. The J segment lost 2 bases and the V segment lost 6 bases, leaving 6 bases of the junction unmatched.

J is TRBJ2-5 and V is TRBV7-3; D may match TRBD1 or TRBD2 (5 bases each). Germline assignment: CDR1 SGHTA and CDR2 FQGTGA. CDR3 length: 14 residues. Trimming took off 2 bases at V and 5 bases at J, with 12 bases between the two ends. The CDR3 bases are TGTGCCAGCAGCTTAGGGGCTAGCTTGGAGACCCAGTACTTC. Translating it yields CASSLGASLETQYF.

The gene calls are TRBV21-1 and TRBJ1-3. TRBV21-1 is a pseudogene locus. The CDR3 contains 16 residues. CDR3 sequence (DNA): TGTGCCAGCGGACTTAGACCCTATCTCTCTGGAAACACCATATATTTT. Its translation is CASGLRPYLSGNTIYF.

The rearrangement uses TRBV6-5 and TRBJ1-3; D is ambiguous. This CDR3 is built from 15 residues. Trimming took 4 bases from V and 2 from J, leaving 12 bases between them. CDR1 and CDR2 (germline): MNHEY, SVGAGI. Written as DNA, the CDR3 is TGTGCCAGCAGTTTGGGTAGAACTGCTGGAAACACCATATATTTT. Residues: CASSLGRTAGNTIYF.

This chain uses TRBV19 with TRBJ1-4, with D possibly being TRBD1 (5 bases). The germline V and J ends were trimmed by 5 bases and 8 bases, with 27 bases remaining between them. Looked up from germline, CDR1 is LNHDA and CDR2 is SQIVND (reference sequence). The CDR3 is made up of 18 amino acids. CDR3 in amino acids: CASSDGRPQIHKGEKLFF. Written as DNA, the CDR3 is TGTGCCAGTAGTGACGGACGGCCACAAATTCATAAGGGGGAAAAACTGTTTTTT.

The rearrangement joins TRBV29-1 to TRBJ1-2; D remains unclear. Germline CDR1 is SQVTM and CDR2 is ANQGSEA. The V gene lost 0 bases and the J gene lost 4 bases, with 18 bases spanning the gap. This CDR3 spans 16 amino acids. The CDR3 DNA is TGCAGCGTTGAAGATTTAAGGGTCGAGACAAGCTATGGCTACACCTTC. Translation: CSVEDLRVETSYGYTF.

The rearrangement joins TRBV9 to TRBJ2-2, with D perhaps matching TRBD2 (6 bases). CDR1 and CDR2 (germline): SGDLS, YYNGEE. The CDR3 has 17 amino acids. The V end was cut by 1 base, the J end by 2 bases, with 15 bases between. CDR3 DNA: TGTGCCAGCAGCGTAAATCTTCGGGGGACTAACACCGGGGAGCTGTTTTTT. The encoded protein is CASSVNLRGTNTGELFF. The entire variable domain, with the rest obtained from reference TRBV9 and TRBJ2-2, is as follows: DSGVTQTPKHLITATGQRVTLRCSPRSGDLSVYWYQQSLDQGLQFLIQYYNGEERAKGNILERFSAQQFPDLHSELNLSSLELGDSALYFCASSVNLRGTNTGELFFGEGSRLTVL.

This chain links TRBV7-9 with TRBJ2-3, with D unresolved. Germline lookup yields CDR1 SEHNR and CDR2 FQNEAQ (reference sequence). The CDR3 totals 13 residues. V was cut by 1 base and J by 7 bases, with 9 bases left in between. In DNA form, the CDR3 reads TGTGCCAGCAGCTTAGACGGGCCCCATACGCAGTATTTT. It yields the protein CASSLDGPHTQYF.

The rearrangement joins TRBV6-5 to TRBJ1-2; D is ambiguous. CDR3 length equals 11 residues. Germline loops: CDR1 MNHEY, CDR2 SVGAGI. V was clipped by 4 bases and J by 5 bases, with 5 bases between them. The CDR3 DNA follows: TGTGCCAGCAGTTCGGTGTATGGCTACACCTTC. It is translated as CASSSVYGYTF.

The gene calls are TRBV10-3 and TRBJ2-1, with 9 bases fitting TRBD2. The CDR3 is made up of 15 amino acids. Per germline, CDR1 ENHRY and CDR2 SYGVKD. Unmatched junction bases numbered 2, after V lost 0 bases and J lost 5 bases. In DNA, the CDR3 is TGTGCCATCAGTGAGTCACTAGCGGGCGACAATGAGCAGTTCTTC. Its protein is CAISESLAGDNEQFF.

The rearrangement joins TRBV7-9 to TRBJ1-2; tentatively, D is TRBD1 (5 bases). CDR3 length: 14 amino acids. From germline, CDR1 is SEHNR and CDR2 FQNEAQ (reference sequence). The V end was cut by 2 bases, the J end by 1 base, with 8 bases between. The CDR3 loop is CASSLKTVNYGYTF. The CDR3 DNA follows: TGTGCCAGCAGCTTAAAGACAGTTAACTATGGCTACACCTTC.

The J gene is TRBJ2-5, the V gene TRBV7-6, with unresolved D. The V gene's germline CDR1 is SGHVS and CDR2 FNYEAQ. V was trimmed by 5 bases and J by 2 bases, leaving 3 bases between them. The CDR3 runs 11 residues. This chain's CDR3 is CASSNQETQYF. The DNA for the CDR3 is TGTGCCAGCAGCAATCAAGAGACCCAGTACTTC.

This clone was recorded once. The rearrangement joins TRBV6-5 to TRBJ2-6, with D uncertain. The V end was cut by 3 bases, the J end by 0 bases, with 9 bases between. From germline, CDR1 is MNHEY and CDR2 SVGAGI. This CDR3 contains 16 residues. CDR3 coding DNA: TGTGCCAGCAGTTATTCTGCAGACTCTGGGGCCAACGTCCTGACTTTC. It translates to CASSYSADSGANVLTF.

For this clone: Other nucleotide sequences in the sample specify the same CDR3. The rearrangement links TRBV7-2 to TRBJ2-7, with 10 bases aligning to TRBD2. Germline V gene sequence: CDR1 SGHTA, CDR2 FQGNSA. The J segment lost 4 bases and the V segment lost 4 bases, leaving 10 bases of the junction unmatched. The CDR3 contains 16 residues. The CDR3 here is CASSSRTSGGRYEQYF. In DNA form, the CDR3 reads TGTGCCAGCAGCTCAAGGACTAGCGGAGGGCGGTACGAGCAGTACTTC.

The chain links TRBV11-2 to TRBJ2-7, with D perhaps being TRBD1 or TRBD2 (5 bases each). With 5 bases removed from V and 10 bases from J, the gap between germline ends came to 15 bases. CDR1 SGHAT and CDR2 FQNNGV come from the germline V gene. The CDR3 loop spans 12 amino acids. The CDR3 is CASSRGALEQYF. As DNA, the CDR3 is TGTGCCAGCAGCCGGGGCGCGCTCGAACAGTACTTC.

Here the CDR3 DNA reads TGCGCCAGCAGCTCCGGGACAGGGGGTCCCCCGGGATTCTTC. Translating gives CASSSGTGGPPGFF. The rearrangement uses TRBV5-1 and TRBJ2-1; 11 nucleotides match TRBD1. Germline trimming cut 3 bases from V and 16 bases from J; bases unmatched to any gene: 12. Germline CDR1 and CDR2: SGHRS and YFSETQ. This CDR3 is 14 amino acids long.

This chain uses TRBV7-2 with TRBJ2-7; D remains ambiguous. V was shortened by 5 bases and J by 2 bases, with 16 bases between the two germline ends. Germline CDR1 SGHTA, CDR2 FQGNSA. This CDR3 is 15 amino acids long. CDR3: CASSLQHTTAYEQYF. DNA for the CDR3: TGTGCCAGCAGCCTCCAGCATACCACCGCCTACGAGCAGTACTTC.

The chain combines TRBV2 with TRBJ1-2, with D tentatively TRBD1 (6 bases). The CDR3 covers 17 residues. Trimming took off 3 bases at V and 8 bases at J, with 25 bases between the two ends. Germline V gene sequence: CDR1 SNHLY, CDR2 FYNNEI. As DNA, the CDR3 is TGTGCCAGCAGTGAGAGGGGAGGGGGGTCCTTTTTCGAGGGCTACACCTTC. Translating gives CASSERGGGSFFEGYTF. Combining the CDR3 with reference TRBV2 and TRBJ1-2 gives the whole variable domain EPEVTQTPSHQVTQMGQEVILRCVPISNHLYFYWYRQILGQKVEFLVSFYNNEISEKSEIFDDQFSVERPDGSNFTLKIRSTKLEDSAMYFCASSERGGGSFFEGYTFGSGTRLTVV.

V is TRBV6-5 and J is TRBJ1-5, with no clear D. The CDR3 length is 11 residues. The germline V gene encodes CDR1 MNHEY and CDR2 SVGAGI. The ends were cut back, 8 bases at V and 4 bases at J, with 6 bases in the middle. The CDR3 spells CASGPNQPQHF. The CDR3 bases are TGTGCCAGCGGGCCAAATCAGCCCCAGCATTTT.

The chain joins TRBV5-6 to TRBJ1-2, with D perhaps matching TRBD1 (6 bases). V was shortened by 4 bases and J by 3 bases, with 16 bases between the two germline ends. Germline CDR1 and CDR2: SGHDT and YYEEEE. This CDR3 is 15 amino acids long. The CDR3 reads CASSMYRGHDYGYTF. The CDR3 region has the DNA TGTGCCAGCAGCATGTACCGGGGGCACGACTATGGCTACACCTTC. Together with reference TRBV5-6 and TRBJ1-2, the CDR3 gives the full variable domain: DAGVTQSPTHLIKTRGQQVTLRCSPKSGHDTVSWYQQALGQGPQFIFQYYEEEERQRGNFPDRFSGHQFPNYSSELNVNALLLGDSALYLCASSMYRGHDYGYTFGSGTRLTVV.

This sequence joins TRBV29-1 and TRBJ1-2; D gene unclear. The ends were cut back, 6 bases at V and 2 bases at J, with 13 bases in the middle. The CDR3 sequence is 13 residues long. Germline CDR1 reads SQVTM; CDR2 reads ANQGSEA. This chain's CDR3 is CSVRLDWNYGYTF. CDR3 in DNA: TGCAGCGTACGACTGGACTGGAACTATGGCTACACCTTC.

This sequence joins TRBV7-7 and TRBJ2-6, with D perhaps matching TRBD1 (5 bases). V gave up 5 bases and J gave up 0 bases, with 8 bases separating them. The CDR3 has 15 amino acids. Germline CDR1 SSHAT, CDR2 FNYEAQ (reference sequence). This chain's CDR3 is CASSRDSSGANVLTF. CDR3 DNA sequence: TGTGCCAGCAGCCGAGACAGCTCTGGGGCCAACGTCCTGACTTTC.

This sequence joins TRBV6-5 and TRBJ1-1, with a possible D match to TRBD1 (6 bases). Germline lookup yields CDR1 MNHEY and CDR2 SVGAGI. The CDR3 spans 15 residues. Trimming removed 0 bases from V and 1 base from J, with 9 bases in between. DNA for the CDR3: TGTGCCAGCAGTTACTCGTGGACAGCGAACACTGAAGCTTTCTTT. The encoded protein is CASSYSWTANTEAFF.

V usage is TRBV4-1 and J usage is TRBJ1-1; 9 bases fit TRBD1. The CDR3 is made up of 14 amino acids. With V trimmed by 3 bases and J by 6 bases, 5 bases remained unmatched. Per the germline V gene, CDR1 is MGHRA and CDR2 is YSYEKL. DNA for the CDR3: TGCGCCAGCAGCCAGAGGACAGGGGCCGCTGAAGCTTTCTTT. This codes for CASSQRTGAAEAFF.

This clone was observed a single time. V and J are TRBV7-2 and TRBJ2-7, with D perhaps TRBD1 (5 bases). The CDR3 length is 15 residues. Germline V lookup: CDR1 SGHTA, CDR2 FQGNSA. Between the trimmed V and J ends, which lost 1 base and 4 bases, there was a span of 14 bases. CDR3: CASSLGAGNWYEQYF. In nucleotides, the CDR3 is TGTGCCAGCAGCTTAGGTGCAGGGAACTGGTACGAGCAGTACTTC.